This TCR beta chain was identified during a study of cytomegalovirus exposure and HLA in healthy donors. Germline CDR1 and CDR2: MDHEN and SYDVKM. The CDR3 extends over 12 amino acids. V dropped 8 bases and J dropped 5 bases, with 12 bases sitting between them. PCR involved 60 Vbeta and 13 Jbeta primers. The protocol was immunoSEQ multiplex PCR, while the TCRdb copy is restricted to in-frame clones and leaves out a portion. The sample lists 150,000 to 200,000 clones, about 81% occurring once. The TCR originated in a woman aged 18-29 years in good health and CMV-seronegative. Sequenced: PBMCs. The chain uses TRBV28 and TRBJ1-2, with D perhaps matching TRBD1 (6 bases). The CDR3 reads CASERGGYGYTF. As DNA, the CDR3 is TGTGCCAGCGAAAGGGGGGGGTATGGCTACACCTTC.